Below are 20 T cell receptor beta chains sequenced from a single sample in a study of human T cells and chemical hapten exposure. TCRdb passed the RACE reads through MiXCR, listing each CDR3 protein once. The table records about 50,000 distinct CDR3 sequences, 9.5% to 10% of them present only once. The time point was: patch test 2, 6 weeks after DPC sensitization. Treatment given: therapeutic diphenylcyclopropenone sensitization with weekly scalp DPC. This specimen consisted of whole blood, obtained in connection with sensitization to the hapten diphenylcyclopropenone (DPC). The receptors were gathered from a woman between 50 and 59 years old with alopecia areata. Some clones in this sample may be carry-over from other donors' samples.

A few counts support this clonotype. CDR3 region: CASSRATGLPYEQYF. As DNA, the CDR3 is TGTGCCAGCAGCCGTGCGACAGGGTTACCCTACGAGCAGTACTTC. This chain connects TRBV27 to TRBJ2-7; 7 bases are shared with TRBD1. V shed 6 bases, J shed 2 bases, and the junction held 10 bases outside the gene matches. Germline V CDR1 and CDR2: MNHEY, SMNVEV (reference sequence). This CDR3 comprises 15 residues.

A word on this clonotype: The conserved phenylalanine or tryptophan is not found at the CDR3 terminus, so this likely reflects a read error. CDR3 DNA: TGTGCCAGCAGCTTAACGGGAACAGGGGGCCGGAATGAGCAGTTCATC. Translating gives CASSLTGTGGRNEQFI. The genes are TRBV7-8 and TRBJ2-1, with 9 bases matching TRBD1. Germline V gives CDR1 SGHVS, CDR2 FQNEAQ. This CDR3 is built from 16 residues. V lost 2 bases, J lost 7 bases, and 9 bases stayed unmatched.

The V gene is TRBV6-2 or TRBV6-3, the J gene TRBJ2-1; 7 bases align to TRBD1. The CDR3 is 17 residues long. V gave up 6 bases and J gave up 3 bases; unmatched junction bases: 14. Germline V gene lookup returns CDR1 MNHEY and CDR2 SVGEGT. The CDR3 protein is CASRLTKPGQSYNEQFF. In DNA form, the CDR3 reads TGTGCCAGCAGACTAACCAAACCGGGACAGAGCTACAATGAGCAGTTCTTC.

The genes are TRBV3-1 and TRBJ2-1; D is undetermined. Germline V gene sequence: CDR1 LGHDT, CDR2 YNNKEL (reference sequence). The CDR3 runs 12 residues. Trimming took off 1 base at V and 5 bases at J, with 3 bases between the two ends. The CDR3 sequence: CASSQGDNEQFF. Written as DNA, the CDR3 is TGTGCCAGCAGCCAAGGGGACAATGAGCAGTTCTTC.

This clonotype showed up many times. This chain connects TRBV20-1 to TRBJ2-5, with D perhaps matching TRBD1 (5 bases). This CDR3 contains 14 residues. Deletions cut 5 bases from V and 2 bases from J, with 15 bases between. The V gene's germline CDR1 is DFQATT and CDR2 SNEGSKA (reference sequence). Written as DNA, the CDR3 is TGCAGTGCTCTCAGTGGGGCAGTTCAAGAGACCCAGTACTTC. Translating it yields CSALSGAVQETQYF.

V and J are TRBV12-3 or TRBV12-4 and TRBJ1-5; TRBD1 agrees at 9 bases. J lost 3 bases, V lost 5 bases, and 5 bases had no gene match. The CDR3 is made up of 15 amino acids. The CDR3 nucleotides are TGTGCCAGCAGTCGTAGGGACAGGGCCAATCAGCCCCAGCATTTT. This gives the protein CASSRRDRANQPQHF.

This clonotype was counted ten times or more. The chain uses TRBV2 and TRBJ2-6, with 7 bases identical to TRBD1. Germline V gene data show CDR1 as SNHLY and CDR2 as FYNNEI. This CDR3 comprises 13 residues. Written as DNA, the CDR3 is TGTGGGACAGGCGTCTCTGGGGCCAACGTCCTGACTTTC. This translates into CGTGVSGANVLTF. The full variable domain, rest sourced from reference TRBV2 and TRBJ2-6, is EPEVTQTPSHQVTQMGQEVILRCVPISNHLYFYWYRQILGQKVEFLVSFYNNEISEKSEIFDDQFSVERPDGSNFTLKIRSTKLEDSAMYFCGTGVSGANVLTFGAGSRLTVL.

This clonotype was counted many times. In nucleotides, the CDR3 is TGTGCCAGCAGCCTAGCGGGACTGACTGGGGCCAACGTCCTGACTTTC. Amino acid sequence: CASSLAGLTGANVLTF. The chain has TRBV28 and TRBJ2-6; 9 bases line up with TRBD2. The CDR3 has 16 residues. Germline V gene lookup returns CDR1 MDHEN and CDR2 SYDVKM. The J segment lost 2 bases and the V segment lost 6 bases, leaving 5 bases of the junction unmatched.

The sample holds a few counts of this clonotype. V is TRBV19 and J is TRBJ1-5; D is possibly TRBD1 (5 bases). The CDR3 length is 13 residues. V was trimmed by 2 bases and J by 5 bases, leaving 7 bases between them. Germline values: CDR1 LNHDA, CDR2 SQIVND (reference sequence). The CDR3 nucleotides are TGTGCCAGTAGTATACAGGGCTATCAGCCCCAGCATTTT. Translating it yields CASSIQGYQPQHF.

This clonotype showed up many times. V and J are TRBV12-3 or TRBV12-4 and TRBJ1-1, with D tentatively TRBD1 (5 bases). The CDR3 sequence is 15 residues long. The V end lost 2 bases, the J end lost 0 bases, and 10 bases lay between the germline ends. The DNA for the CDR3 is TGTGCCAGCAGTTTACAGGGACCGTTGAACACTGAAGCTTTCTTT. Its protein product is CASSLQGPLNTEAFF.

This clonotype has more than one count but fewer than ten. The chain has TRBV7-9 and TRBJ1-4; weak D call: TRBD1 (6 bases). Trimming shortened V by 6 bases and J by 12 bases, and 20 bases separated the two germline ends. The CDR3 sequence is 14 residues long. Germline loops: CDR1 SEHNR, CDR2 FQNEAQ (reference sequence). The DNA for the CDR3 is TGTGCCAGCAGACCAACACCCCAGGGGCAGGAACTGTTTTTT. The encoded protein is CASRPTPQGQELFF.

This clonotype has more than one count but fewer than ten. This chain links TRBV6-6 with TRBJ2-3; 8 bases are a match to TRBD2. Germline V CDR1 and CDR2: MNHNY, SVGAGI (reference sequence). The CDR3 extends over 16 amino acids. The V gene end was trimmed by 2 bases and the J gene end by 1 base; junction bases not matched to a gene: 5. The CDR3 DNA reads TGTGCCAGCAGTTACCTCGCGGGAGGAGGCACAGATACGCAGTATTTT. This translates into CASSYLAGGGTDTQYF.

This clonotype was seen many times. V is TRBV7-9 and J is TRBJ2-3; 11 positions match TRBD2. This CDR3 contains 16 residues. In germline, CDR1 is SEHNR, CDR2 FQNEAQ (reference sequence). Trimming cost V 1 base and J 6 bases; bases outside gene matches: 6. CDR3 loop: CASSLDLAGGWDTQYF. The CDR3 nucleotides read TGTGCCAGCAGCTTAGATCTAGCGGGAGGATGGGATACGCAGTATTTT.

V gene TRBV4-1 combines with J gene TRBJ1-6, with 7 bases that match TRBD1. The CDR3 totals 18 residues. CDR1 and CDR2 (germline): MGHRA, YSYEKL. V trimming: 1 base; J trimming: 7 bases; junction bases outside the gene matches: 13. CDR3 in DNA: TGCGCCAGCAGCCAAGCACCCCTGGGACAGCTCGGCAATTCACCCCTCCACTTT. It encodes CASSQAPLGQLGNSPLHF.

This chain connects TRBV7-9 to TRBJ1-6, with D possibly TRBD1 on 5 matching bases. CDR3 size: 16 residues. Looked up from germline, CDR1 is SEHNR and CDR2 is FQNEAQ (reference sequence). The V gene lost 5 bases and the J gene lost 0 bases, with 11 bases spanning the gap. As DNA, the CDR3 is TGTGCCAGCAGCCCAGGGTCTAGCTCCTATAATTCACCCCTCCACTTT. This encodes CASSPGSSSYNSPLHF.

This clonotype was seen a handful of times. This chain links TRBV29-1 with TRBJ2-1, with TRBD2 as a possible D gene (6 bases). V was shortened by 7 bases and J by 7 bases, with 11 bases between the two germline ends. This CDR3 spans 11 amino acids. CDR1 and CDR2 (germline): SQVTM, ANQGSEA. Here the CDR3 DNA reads TGCAGCGCGGGACGGGGGAATGAGCAGTTCTTC. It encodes CSAGRGNEQFF.

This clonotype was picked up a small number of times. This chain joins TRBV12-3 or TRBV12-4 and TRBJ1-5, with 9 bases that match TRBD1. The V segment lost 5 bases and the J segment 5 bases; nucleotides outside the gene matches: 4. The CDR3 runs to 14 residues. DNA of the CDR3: TGTGCCAGCAGTCCAAGACAGGGGGATCAGCCCCAGCATTTT. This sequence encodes CASSPRQGDQPQHF.

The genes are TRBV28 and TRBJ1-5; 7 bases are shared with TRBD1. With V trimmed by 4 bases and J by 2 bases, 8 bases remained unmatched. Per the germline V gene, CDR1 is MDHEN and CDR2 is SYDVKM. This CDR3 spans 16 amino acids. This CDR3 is CASSSSYQGGNQPQHF. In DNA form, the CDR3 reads TGTGCCAGCAGTTCTTCCTACCAGGGGGGCAATCAGCCCCAGCATTTT.

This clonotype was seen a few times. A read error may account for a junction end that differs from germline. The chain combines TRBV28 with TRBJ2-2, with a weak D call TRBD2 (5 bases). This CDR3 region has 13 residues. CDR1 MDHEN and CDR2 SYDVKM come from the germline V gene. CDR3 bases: TGTGCCAGCAGGCTATCGAACACCGGGGAGCTGTTTTTC. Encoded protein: CASRLSNTGELFF.

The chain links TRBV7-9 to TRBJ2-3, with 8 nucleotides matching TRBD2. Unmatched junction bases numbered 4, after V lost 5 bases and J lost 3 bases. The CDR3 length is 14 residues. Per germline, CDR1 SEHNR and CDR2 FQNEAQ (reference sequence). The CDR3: CASSVGTSTDTQYF. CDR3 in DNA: TGTGCCAGCAGCGTTGGGACTAGTACAGATACGCAGTATTTT.